What follows is one T cell receptor (beta chain) and its context. TCRdb independently ran MiXCR on the RT-PCR reads; one entry per CDR3 protein. The table lists a few hundred thousand distinct CDR3 sequences, approximately 14% of them singletons. The entry originates in a study of response to subunit inactivated influenza vaccine. Unmatched junction bases numbered 7, after V lost 3 bases and J lost 7 bases. CDR1 is SGHTA, CDR2 FQGNSA, per germline. The CDR3 has 14 residues. The V call is TRBV7-2, the J call TRBJ2-7; 9 nucleotides match TRBD1. The clonotype comes from a man aged 50-59 years who received an inactivated influenza vaccine. The sample was PBMCs from blood, taken 11 to 12 days after vaccination. CDR3 amino acids: CASSLDRGTGEQYF. In nucleotides, the CDR3 is TGTGCCAGCAGCTTGGACAGGGGAACTGGAGAGCAGTACTTC.